Listed below are T cell receptor beta chains from one sample, sequenced in a study of Ad26.COV2.S vaccination and SARS-CoV-2 variants. TCRdb's table, derived via immunoSEQ multiplex PCR, lists solely in-frame clones and lacks some. The profile shows about 350,000 clones, about 92% of them singletons. Sequencing was performed on peripheral blood, taken after recovery from COVID-19. Receptor source: a human donor who had recovered from COVID-19. Each CDR3 is given with its conserved first and last residue. A D gene is named only where the DNA matches it firmly. Expanded clones get a size class; other rows say once, few or many, or leave the size out.

J gene,V gene,D gene,clone size,CDR3 protein,CDR3 DNA
TRBJ1-4,TRBV19,TRBD1,NA,CASSRDRATNEKLFF,TGTGCCAGTAGTAGGGACAGGGCCACTAATGAAAAACTGTTTTTT
TRBJ1-2,TRBV7-9,TRBD1,NA,CASTHSGGGGYTF,TGTGCCAGCACACATTCAGGGGGCGGTGGCTACACCTTC
TRBJ2-2,TRBV25-1,TRBD1,NA,CASSDFSRQGTFGELFF,TGTGCCAGCAGTGACTTCTCTCGACAGGGAACTTTCGGGGAGCTGTTTTTT
TRBJ1-2,TRBV19,NA,NA,CASSIDRGRDPYGYTF,TGTGCCAGTAGTATAGATCGGGGCAGGGACCCCTATGGCTACACCTTC
TRBJ1-2,TRBV7-9,NA,NA,CASSSLPGIGGDYTF,TGTGCCAGCAGCTCCCTCCCCGGGATAGGGGGAGACTACACCTTC
TRBJ1-4,TRBV19,NA,NA,CASSTRRQVPNEKLFF,TGTGCCAGTAGTACCCGGAGACAGGTCCCTAATGAAAAACTGTTTTTT
TRBJ2-3,TRBV7-9,NA,NA,CASSLVADTDTQYF,TGTGCCAGCAGCTTAGTCGCGGACACAGATACGCAGTATTTT
TRBJ2-1,TRBV7-2,TRBD1,NA,CASSPQGFRVDEQFF,TGTGCCAGCAGCCCACAGGGGTTCAGGGTCGATGAGCAGTTCTTC
TRBJ2-3,TRBV7-2,NA,NA,CASEDTDTDTQYF,TGTGCCAGCGAGGACACCGACACAGATACGCAGTATTTT
TRBJ1-1,TRBV10-1,NA,NA,CASSLGVEATEAFF,TGCGCCAGCAGTTTAGGGGTTGAAGCGACTGAAGCTTTCTTT
TRBJ1-5,TRBV9,NA,NA,CASSVGLVYSNQPQHF,TGTGCCAGCAGCGTAGGGTTAGTTTATAGCAATCAGCCCCAGCATTTT
TRBJ2-5,TRBV6-5,TRBD1,NA,CASGPGQGLQTQYF,TGTGCCAGCGGACCGGGACAGGGGTTACAGACCCAGTACTTC
TRBJ1-4,TRBV6-4,NA,NA,CASPGCVPFDVTNEKLFF,TGTGCCAGCCCCGGATGTGTCCCCTTCGATGTAACTAATGAAAAACTGTTTTTT
TRBJ1-6,TRBV11-2,TRBD1,once,CASSSPGQGNSPLHF,TGTGCCAGCAGCTCACCGGGACAGGGGAATTCACCCCTCCACTTT
TRBJ1-4,TRBV6-6,TRBD1,few,CASSVDRVATNEKLFF,TGTGCCAGCAGTGTCGACAGGGTAGCAACTAATGAAAAACTGTTTTTT
TRBJ1-1,TRBV7-2,NA,NA,CASSLVGSMNTEAFF,TGTGCCAGCAGCTTAGTGGGCAGCATGAACACTGAAGCTTTCTTT
TRBJ2-5,TRBV4-3,NA,NA,CASSQEGQPRETQYF,TGCGCCAGCAGCCAAGAGGGGCAGCCCAGGGAGACCCAGTACTTC
TRBJ1-2,TRBV7-6,NA,NA,CASSLADGQTYGYTF,TGTGCCAGCAGCTTAGCGGACGGCCAGACTTATGGCTACACCTTC